This entry concerns a single TCR beta chain. The CDR3 runs 14 residues. Trimming removed 4 bases at V and 7 bases at J, with 17 bases between. Germline V gives CDR1 SGHRS, CDR2 YFSETQ. This entry is derived from a study of blood T cell repertoires in COVID-19. Per the original data handling: It was from reference gene primer amplification that nucleated cell counts were estimated. Clones were sequenced by immunoSEQ multiplex PCR, and TCRdb holds only the in-frame ones, with some missing. The V and J calls and clone size are taken from that table; D and trimming were inferred from the DNA. In the table there are about 180,000 clones, approximately 86% of which are singletons.

The clonotype was recovered from a woman older than 75 with active or convalescent COVID-19. The rearrangement joins TRBV5-1 to TRBJ1-2; tentative D call: TRBD1 (5 bases). The source material was peripheral blood. The CDR3 DNA reads TGCGCCAGCAGCCCCGGGACTGCAAGCGCTGGCTACACCTTC. As protein: CASSPGTASAGYTF.